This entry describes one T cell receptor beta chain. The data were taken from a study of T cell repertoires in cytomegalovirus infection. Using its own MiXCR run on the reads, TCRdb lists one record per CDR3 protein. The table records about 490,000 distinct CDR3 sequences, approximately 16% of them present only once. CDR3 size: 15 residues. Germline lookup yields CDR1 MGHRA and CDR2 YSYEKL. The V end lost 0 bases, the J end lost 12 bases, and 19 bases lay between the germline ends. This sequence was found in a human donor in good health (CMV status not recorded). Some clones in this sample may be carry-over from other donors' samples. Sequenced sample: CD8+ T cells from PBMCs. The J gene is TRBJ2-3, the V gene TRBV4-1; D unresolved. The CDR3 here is CASSQDPGGTDPQYF. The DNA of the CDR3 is TGCGCCAGCAGCCAAGATCCGGGTGGAACGGATCCACAGTATTTT.